The next 18 T cell receptor beta chains were all read from a single sample in a study of identical twins. TCRdb re-called the 5' RACE reads with MiXCR, one entry per CDR3 protein. The table shows 150,000 or so distinct CDR3 sequences, with around 3.6% occurring only once. Sample: memory T cells sorted from blood. The receptors stem from a man aged 18 to 29 in good health.

This clonotype was seen repeatedly, ten times or more. V is TRBV11-3 and J is TRBJ2-1; D is possibly TRBD2 (6 bases). From germline, CDR1 is SGHNT and CDR2 YENEEA. The length of the CDR3 is 13 residues. V lost 5 bases and J lost 9, with 14 bases in between. CDR3 coding DNA: TGTGCCAGCAGCCCGCACAACGGGGGTGAGCAGTTCTTC. Its translation is CASSPHNGGEQFF.

This clonotype was observed many times. This chain connects TRBV20-1 to TRBJ2-1; 12 bases map to TRBD2. Per germline, CDR1 DFQATT and CDR2 SNEGSKA (reference sequence). This CDR3 has 15 amino acids. Losses at the gene ends were 6 bases for V and 8 bases for J; bases not matched to a gene: 11. The CDR3 DNA is TGCAGTGCCCCCCCTAGCGGGAGGGCCGAGGATGAGCAGTTCTTC. Its protein is CSAPPSGRAEDEQFF.

This clonotype was seen many times. This chain uses TRBV2 with TRBJ1-5, with TRBD1 identical over 10 bases. The V gene end was trimmed by 9 bases and the J gene end by 0 bases; junction bases not matched to a gene: 11. CDR3 length: 17 residues. From germline, CDR1 is SNHLY and CDR2 FYNNEI. The CDR3 reads CASGQGGPVYSNQPQHF. In DNA form, the CDR3 reads TGTGCCAGTGGACAGGGGGGCCCGGTTTATAGCAATCAGCCCCAGCATTTT.

This clonotype has ten or more counts. Here the CDR3 reads CASSSGQGGYEQYF. In DNA form, the CDR3 reads TGTGCCAGCAGCTCAGGACAGGGGGGCTACGAGCAGTACTTC. V and J are TRBV13 and TRBJ2-7; 10 bases agree with TRBD1. The CDR3 is 14 residues long. Unmatched junction bases numbered 3, after V lost 4 bases and J lost 3 bases. Germline values: CDR1 PRHDT, CDR2 FYEKMQ (reference sequence).

This clonotype was counted many times. V and J are TRBV6-1 and TRBJ2-1; D remains ambiguous. Trimming took 6 bases from V and 8 from J, leaving 11 bases between them. This CDR3 is built from 12 residues. CDR1 and CDR2 from the germline V gene are MNHNS and SASEGT. CDR3 in amino acids: CASSLPRDEQFF. CDR3 nucleotides: TGTGCCAGCAGCTTACCTAGGGATGAGCAGTTCTTC.

This clonotype was observed at least ten times. This rearrangement joins TRBV12-3 or TRBV12-4 to TRBJ2-3; unclear D gene. Trimming took off 2 bases at V and 3 bases at J, with 6 bases between the two ends. There are 13 residues in the CDR3. CDR3 sequence reads: CASSLTTTDTQYF. CDR3 in DNA: TGTGCCAGCAGTTTAACCACTACAGATACGCAGTATTTT.

Many counts were recorded for this clonotype. This rearrangement joins TRBV20-1 to TRBJ2-1; D might be TRBD2 (5 bases). The germline V gene has CDR1 DFQATT and CDR2 SNEGSKA (reference sequence). Trimming took off 3 bases at V and 6 bases at J, with 15 bases between the two ends. The CDR3 contains 14 residues. The CDR3 is CSASAARAFNEQFF. The CDR3 DNA follows: TGCAGTGCTAGCGCAGCGAGGGCCTTCAATGAGCAGTTCTTC.

This clonotype was observed many times. The V and J genes are TRBV2 and TRBJ1-6; 7 bases agree with TRBD1. The CDR3 sequence is 15 residues long. CDR1 and CDR2 from the germline V gene are SNHLY and FYNNEI. J lost 3 bases, V lost 6 bases, and 5 bases had no gene match. The CDR3 reads CASRRDSLYNSPLHF. As DNA, the CDR3 is TGTGCCAGCAGGAGGGACAGCCTCTATAATTCACCCCTCCACTTT.

This clonotype appeared many times. This chain uses TRBV3-1 with TRBJ2-3; 10 nucleotides agree with TRBD2. There are 16 residues in the CDR3. Germline CDR1 LGHDT, CDR2 YNNKEL (reference sequence). J gave up 5 bases and V 3 bases, and 8 bases lay outside the gene matches. CDR3 region: CASSQETSGWGDTQYF. The CDR3 nucleotides read TGTGCCAGCAGCCAGGAGACTAGCGGGTGGGGAGATACGCAGTATTTT.

This clonotype was found many times. The chain has TRBV24-1 and TRBJ2-7; D may be TRBD1 (5 bases). Germline V gene sequence: CDR1 KGHDR, CDR2 SFDVKD. The CDR3 covers 13 residues. Trimming removed 4 bases at V and 6 bases at J, with 12 bases between. In DNA form, the CDR3 reads TGTGCCACCAGTGACCCTACAGGCGCCGAGCAGTACTTC. It specifies CATSDPTGAEQYF.

Many counts were recorded for this clonotype. V usage is TRBV20-1 and J usage is TRBJ2-3, with D hard to call. The V gene's germline CDR1 is DFQATT and CDR2 SNEGSKA (reference sequence). The CDR3 runs 13 residues. The ends were cut back, 2 bases at V and 8 bases at J, with 14 bases in the middle. The CDR3 region has the DNA TGCAGTGCTAGACCCCCGTCCATCTCTACGCAGTATTTT. This translates into CSARPPSISTQYF.

This clonotype was seen at least ten times. The CDR3 is CASSLIGQSNTGELFF. CDR3 in DNA: TGTGCCAGCAGCTTAATTGGCCAGTCGAACACCGGGGAGCTGTTTTTT. The gene calls are TRBV11-2 and TRBJ2-2, with unresolved D. The V and J ends lost 2 bases and 0 bases respectively, with 10 bases between them. Germline lookup yields CDR1 SGHAT and CDR2 FQNNGV. The CDR3 is 16 amino acids.

This clonotype has at least ten counts. The chain recombines TRBV5-1 with TRBJ2-5, with D unclear. V lost 1 base and J 2 bases, leaving 6 bases between the germline ends. The CDR3 is made up of 13 amino acids. Germline CDR1 SGHRS, CDR2 YFSETQ. In DNA, the CDR3 is TGCGCCAGCAGCTTGAGGCAGCAAGAGACCCAGTACTTC. It specifies CASSLRQQETQYF.

This clonotype was found many times. The CDR3 is CASRLGETQYF. CDR3 in DNA: TGTGCCAGCAGACTGGGTGAGACCCAGTACTTC. V is TRBV12-3 or TRBV12-4 and J is TRBJ2-5; D ambiguous. V lost 6 bases and J lost 5, with 7 bases in between. The CDR3 covers 11 residues.

This clonotype was observed at least ten times. The rearrangement links TRBV7-3 to TRBJ2-5; 7 bases are shared with TRBD1. This CDR3 is built from 13 residues. After removal of 5 bases from V and 4 bases from J, the junction contained 4 bases not matched to a gene. The germline V gene encodes CDR1 SGHTA and CDR2 FQGTGA. This chain's CDR3 is CASSKGALETQYF. CDR3 DNA sequence: TGTGCCAGCAGCAAGGGGGCCCTAGAGACCCAGTACTTC.

This sequence joins TRBV3-1 and TRBJ2-7; no reliable D call. Germline values: CDR1 LGHDT, CDR2 YNNKEL (reference sequence). This CDR3 is 13 amino acids long. Between the trimmed V and J ends, which lost 1 base and 4 bases, there was a span of 8 bases. In DNA form, the CDR3 reads TGTGCCAGCAGCCAAGTTATCGGATACGAGCAGTACTTC. Residues: CASSQVIGYEQYF.

The chain carries TRBV7-3 and TRBJ2-2; D remains unclear. The CDR3 loop spans 16 amino acids. Germline V gene data show CDR1 as SGHTA and CDR2 as FQGTGA. V was clipped by 5 bases and J by 2 bases, with 15 bases between them. The chain's CDR3 is CASSNSKGGNTGELFF. As DNA, the CDR3 is TGTGCCAGCAGCAATTCTAAAGGCGGAAACACCGGGGAGCTGTTTTTT.

This clonotype has ten or more counts. This chain links TRBV11-2 with TRBJ2-7; 13 nucleotides match TRBD2. Germline V gene lookup returns CDR1 SGHAT and CDR2 FQNNGV. The CDR3 length is 15 residues. V lost 5 bases to trimming and J lost 3 bases; unmatched junction nucleotides: 4. The CDR3 DNA is TGTGCCAGCAGCCCCAGGACTAGCGGGGGCTACGAGCAGTACTTC. Protein: CASSPRTSGGYEQYF.